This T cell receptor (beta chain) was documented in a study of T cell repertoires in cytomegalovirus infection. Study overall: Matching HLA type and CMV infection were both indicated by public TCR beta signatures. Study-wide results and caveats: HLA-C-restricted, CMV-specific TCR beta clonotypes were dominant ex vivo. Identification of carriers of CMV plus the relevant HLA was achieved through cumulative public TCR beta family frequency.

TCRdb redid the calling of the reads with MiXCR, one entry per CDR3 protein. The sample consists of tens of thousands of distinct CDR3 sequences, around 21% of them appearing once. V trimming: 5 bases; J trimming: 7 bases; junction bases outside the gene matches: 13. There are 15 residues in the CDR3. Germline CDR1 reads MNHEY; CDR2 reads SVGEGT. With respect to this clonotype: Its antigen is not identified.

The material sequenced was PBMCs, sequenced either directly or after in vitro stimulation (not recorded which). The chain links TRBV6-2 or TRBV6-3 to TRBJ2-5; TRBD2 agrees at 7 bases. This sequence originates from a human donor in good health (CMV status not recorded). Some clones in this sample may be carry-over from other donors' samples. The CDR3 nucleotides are TGTGCCAGCAGTGTTTGGGCGGGAGACGAAGGGACCCAGTACTTC. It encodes CASSVWAGDEGTQYF.